This T cell receptor beta chain was captured by sequencing in a study of breast tumors, draining lymph nodes, adjacent tissues (dated by TCRdb to the mid-2010s). Regarding the study in general: TCR beta repertoires were compared across tumor, adjacent nontumor tissue and axillary lymph nodes obtained from breast cancer patients. The study aimed to assess the relationships and possible T-cell exchange between tumor, surrounding tissue and draining lymph node repertoires in human breast cancer. Results the study describes overall, beyond this receptor: The data were considered consistent with most tumor T cells being derived from the lymph node and subsequently expanding within tumor tissue. Tumors showed preferential V and J gene usage, and their T-cell repertoire diversity fell below that of lymph nodes yet above that of nontumor tissue. Tumor and nontumor tissue repertoires were found to be significantly more similar in luminal-like than in basal-like breast cancer. The conclusion that tumor T cells originate in lymph nodes was framed as consistent with a hypothesis rather than directly demonstrated.

From the germline V gene (reference sequence), CDR1 is SGHKS and CDR2 is YYEKEE. The CDR3 covers 18 residues, taking in both the cysteine and the phenylalanine. The only DNA kept is the CDR3, 54 bases in frame from the first base. V and J lose 2 bases and 1 base, and a span of 21 bases separates them. Concerning this clonotype: There is no known antigen for this receptor. No clone much larger than this one lies a single base away; base qualities are absent.

This sample was sequenced with an Illumina HiSeq 2000. Multiplex PCR amplification was used to build the TCR beta chain libraries. The amplified TCR beta chain products were analyzed by high-throughput sequencing. TCRdb trimmed the raw reads at Q25, called clones with MiXCR and kept productive beta chains. Rows merge per CDR3 protein into single entries with the most common DNA and genes. This sample holds about 66,000 distinct CDR3 sequences; roughly 40% were observed only once. Over 7.5% of the sample is in the top ten clones. The chain uses TRBV5-5 and TRBJ1-1; TRBD1 could be the D gene, as 5 bases match. Sequenced: breast tumor tissue. This TCR came from a female donor with breast cancer. Some clones in this sample may be carry-over from other donors' samples. The base sequence is TGTGCCAGCAGCTTTCGTGGGGGTAACCAGGGACCGAACACTGAAGCTTTCTTT. The resulting protein is CASSFRGGNQGPNTEAFF.